A selection of T cell receptor beta chains follows, all from one sample in a study of shared clonotypes between healthy human individuals. Sequencing used immunoSEQ multiplex PCR; TCRdb keeps in-frame clones, though not all of them. The sample holds roughly 700,000 clones, around 91% seen once. Material: memory CD8+ T cells from PBMCs. All receptors come from a man in his late teens or twenties in good health. Some clones in this sample may be carry-over from other donors' samples. Both conserved end residues are part of each CDR3. Clone size is shown for a subset of rows, as once, few, many or a class of expanded clone.

>TRBV27|.|TRBJ2-7|15
CASSLSRTGALEQYF
>TRBV7-9|.|TRBJ2-7|16
CASSQQPGQGFYEQYF
>TRBV6-1|.|TRBJ1-1|13
CASSDDRVGEAFF
>TRBV29-1|few|TRBJ1-1|11
CSGRDSLRTFF
>TRBV27|.|TRBJ2-7|14
CASTRLGSPYEQYF
>TRBV11-2|.|.|13
CASSFGIPYEQYF
>TRBV10-2|.|TRBJ2-1|14
CASSEGTDHNEQFF
>TRBV28|.|TRBJ2-5|14
CASSGATGWETQYF
>TRBV10-2|.|TRBJ1-5|17
CASSESYPGYSNQPQHF
>TRBV5-4|.|TRBJ2-7|15
CASSLREGGINEQYF
>TRBV27|.|TRBJ1-5|16
CASSLRGVSVNQPQHF
>TRBV11-3|once|TRBJ2-7|13
CASSLGHGDEQYF
>TRBV15|once|TRBJ1-4|13
CATSRARYEKLFF
>TRBV28|.|TRBJ1-5|13
CASSDRDGQPQHF
>TRBV27|.|TRBJ1-1|15
CASSLSQVRGTEAFF
>TRBV4-3|.|TRBJ2-1|16
CASSQDKASGYNEQFF
>TRBV9|.|TRBJ2-1|15
CASSLDSSSYNEQFF
>TRBV7-3|.|TRBJ2-2|12
CASSFNTGELFF
>TRBV13|once|TRBJ1-1|14
CASSLGRGTTEAFF
>TRBV19|.|TRBJ1-5|16
CASSIELGQGWQPQHF
>TRBV4-3|once|TRBJ2-7|18
CASSQGWNPAGLTYEQYF
>TRBV27|.|TRBJ1-2|13
CASSTGTVWGYTF
>TRBV25-1|.|TRBJ2-7|14
CASSEGGAVYEQYF
>TRBV29-1|.|TRBJ2-7|19
CSVEGVGQGGDLGLYEQYF